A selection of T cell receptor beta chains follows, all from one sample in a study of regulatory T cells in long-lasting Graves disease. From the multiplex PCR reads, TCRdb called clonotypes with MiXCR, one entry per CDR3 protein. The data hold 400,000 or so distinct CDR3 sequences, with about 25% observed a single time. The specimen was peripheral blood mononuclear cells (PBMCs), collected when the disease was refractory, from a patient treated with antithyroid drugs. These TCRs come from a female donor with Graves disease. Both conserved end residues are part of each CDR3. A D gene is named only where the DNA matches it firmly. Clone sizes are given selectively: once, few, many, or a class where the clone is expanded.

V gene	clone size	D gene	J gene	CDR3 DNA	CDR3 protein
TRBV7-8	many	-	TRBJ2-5	TGTGCCAGCAGCTTAGTCTTAGATGCACAGCCCCACTTC	CASSLVLDAQPHF
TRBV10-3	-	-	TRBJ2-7	TGTGCCATCAGTGAGAGTAGAGTTAGCGAGCAGTACTTC	CAISESRVSEQYF
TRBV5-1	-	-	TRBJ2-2	TGCGCCAGCAGCAAACAGGAAAGGGTCGGCGGGGAGCTGTTTTTT	CASSKQERVGGELFF
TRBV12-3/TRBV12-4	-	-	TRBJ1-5	TGTGCCAGCAGTCCCTTAGGGCGACGGGGGCCCCAGCATTTT	CASSPLGRRGPQHF
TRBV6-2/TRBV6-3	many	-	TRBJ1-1	TGTGCCAGCAGTTACTCGACGTCAGGGGTGAACACTGAAGCTTTCTTT	CASSYSTSGVNTEAFF
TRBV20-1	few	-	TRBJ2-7	TGCAGTGCTAGAGATATGGGGCAGTCCTACGAGCAGTACTTC	CSARDMGQSYEQYF
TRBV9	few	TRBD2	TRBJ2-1	TGTGCCAGCAGCGCCAGACTAGCTAGCAATGAGCAGTTCTTC	CASSARLASNEQFF
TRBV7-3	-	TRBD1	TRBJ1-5	TGTGCCAGCAGCAACGCGGACAGGATAAATCAGCCCCAGCATTTT	CASSNADRINQPQHF
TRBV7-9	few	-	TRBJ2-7	TGTGCCAGCAGCAACAGTCGCGGGCGAAGCTCCTACGAGCAGTACTTC	CASSNSRGRSSYEQYF
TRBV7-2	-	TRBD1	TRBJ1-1	TGTGCCAGCAGCCCAATGGACAGGGCGGGCACTGAAGCTTTCTTT	CASSPMDRAGTEAFF
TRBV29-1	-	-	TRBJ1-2	TGCAGCGTTGACACAGGAACCGGTGGCTACACCTTC	CSVDTGTGGYTF
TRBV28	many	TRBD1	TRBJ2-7	TGTGCCAGCAGTTCCGGCGACAGGGAAGTGTACGAGCAGTACTTC	CASSSGDREVYEQYF
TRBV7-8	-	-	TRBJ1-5	TGTGCCAGCAGCTTTGGACTTGGAAGGGGCAATCAGCCCCAGCATTTT	CASSFGLGRGNQPQHF
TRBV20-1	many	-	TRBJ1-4	TGCAGTGCTAGAGATCTACGCACAGGCGCCGATGAAAAACTGTTTTTT	CSARDLRTGADEKLFF
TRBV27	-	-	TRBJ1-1	TGTGCCAGCAACGGACCTTTTGAAGCTTTCTTT	CASNGPFEAFF
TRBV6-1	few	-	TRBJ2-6	TGTGCCACCCAGGGGGGGGGGTCCGGGGCCAACGTCCTGACTTTC	CATQGGGSGANVLTF
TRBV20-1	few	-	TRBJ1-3	TGCAGTGCTAGAGTGGTAGTAGGCGGAAACACCATATATTTT	CSARVVVGGNTIYF
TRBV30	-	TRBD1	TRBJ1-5	TGTGCCTGGAGTACCCGAGACAGGGTGGCCAATCAGCCCCAGCATTTT	CAWSTRDRVANQPQHF
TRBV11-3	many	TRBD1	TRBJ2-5	TGTGCCAGCAGCCCAAGGGACAGTCCTTCAGAGACCCAGTACTTC	CASSPRDSPSETQYF
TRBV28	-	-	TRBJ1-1	TGTGCCGGCAGTTTGTGGTCGGGGGCTGAAGCTTTCTTT	CAGSLWSGAEAFF
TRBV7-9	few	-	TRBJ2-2	TGTGCCAGCACGCCCTTGGGACAACCCGGGGAGCTGTTTTTT	CASTPLGQPGELFF
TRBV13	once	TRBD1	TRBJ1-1	TGTGCCAGCAGCACCCGGTCCGGGACAGGGGTCACTGATGCTTTCTTT	CASSTRSGTGVTDAFF
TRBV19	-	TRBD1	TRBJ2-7	TGTGCCAGTAGTCGACAGGGGCCCCTGTTAGCCTCCTACGAGCAGTACTTC	CASSRQGPLLASYEQYF
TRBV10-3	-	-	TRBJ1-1	TGTGCCATCGCGGGATCGGGGGCATCGAACACTGAAGCTTTCTTT	CAIAGSGASNTEAFF
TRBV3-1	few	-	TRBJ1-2	TGTGCCAGCAGAACAACAACCGGGCCCCTCGTGAGTGGCTACACCTTC	CASRTTTGPLVSGYTF
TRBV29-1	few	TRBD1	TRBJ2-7	TGCAGCGTTGAAACAGGGGATAACTCCTACGAGCAGTACTTC	CSVETGDNSYEQYF
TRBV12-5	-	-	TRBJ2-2	TGTGCTAGTGGTTTGGGAGCGGTCGGGGAGCTGTTTTTT	CASGLGAVGELFF